The T cell receptor beta chain under discussion was sequenced for a study of technical replicates of blood from several donors (dated by TCRdb to the late 2010s). Its CDR3 holds 14 amino acids, cysteine through phenylalanine. CDR3 DNA only is kept here, 42 bases in frame from base 1. In the germline V gene (reference sequence), CDR1 corresponds to LNHNV and CDR2 to YYDKDF. Trimming takes 0 bases off V and 7 bases off J; junction bases not matched to a gene: 1. To note about this clone: Its binding antigen is unknown. The sample holds no much larger clone one base away, and base qualities are not on file.

The receptor library was made with the immunoSEQ multiplex PCR assay. Held by TCRdb, this immuneACCESS table contains in-frame sequences only and omits some clones. Under half of the omission traces to an unresolved V gene where checked; the cause of the rest is unknown. For this sample there are 98,000 or so clones; approximately 95% appear just once. More than 0.2% of the sample is taken by the ten largest. This TCR came from a human donor in good health. This chain joins TRBV15 to TRBJ2-2, with TRBD1 identical over 8 junction bases. Sample: T cells isolated from PBMCs. CDR3 reads: CATSRDGTGGELFF. The DNA sequence is as follows: TGTGCCACCAGCAGAGATGGGACAGGCGGGGAGCTGTTTTTT.